This TCR beta chain was observed in a study of OX40 agonist ivuxolimab in advanced cancers. Whole-study context: Having had anti-PD-1, anti-PD-L1 or anti-CTLA-4 therapy before was allowed, and around 44% had some.

V lost 5 bases to trimming and J lost 3 bases; unmatched junction nucleotides: 1. The CDR3 has 14 amino acids. The germline V gene has CDR1 LNHDA and CDR2 SQIVND (reference sequence). The assay was immunoSEQ multiplex PCR, and TCRdb's table has in-frame clones only and misses some. The data show approximately 88,000 clones, more than 70% seen once. Material: CD4+ or CD8+ T cells sorted from blood, obtained in a trial of the OX40 agonist ivuxolimab. The sequence was collected from an adult with an advanced solid tumor such as melanoma, head and neck, liver or kidney cancer. The chain is built from TRBV19 and TRBJ2-7, with 13 bases that match TRBD2. DNA for the CDR3: TGTGCCAGTAGTGGGACTAGCGGGGTCTACGAGCAGTACTTC. Translating it yields CASSGTSGVYEQYF. Supplemented by reference TRBV19 and TRBJ2-7, the full variable domain reads DGGITQSPKYLFRKEGQNVTLSCEQNLNHDAMYWYRQDPGQGLRLIYYSQIVNDFQKGDIAEGYSVSREKKESFPLTVTSAQKNPTAFYLCASSGTSGVYEQYFGPGTRLTVT.